Described below is a single T cell receptor beta chain sequence and its context. The data are from a study of technical replicates of blood from several donors. The J segment lost 3 bases and the V segment lost 7 bases, leaving 1 base of the junction unmatched. CDR3 size: 12 residues. Germline CDR1 reads MNHNY; CDR2 reads SVGAGI (reference sequence). Clones were read by immunoSEQ multiplex PCR, and TCRdb kept only the in-frame ones, dropping some. The table records about 84,000 clones, roughly 98% of them present only once. The chain combines TRBV6-6 with TRBJ2-7; 9 nucleotides align to TRBD1. Sequenced sample: T cells isolated from PBMCs. This TCR was sampled from a human donor in good health. The CDR3 is CASTTGGYEQYF. CDR3 in DNA: TGTGCCAGCACGACAGGGGGCTACGAGCAGTACTTC.